This is a list of T cell receptor beta chains from one sample in a study of T cell repertoires in cytomegalovirus infection. TCRdb used MiXCR to reprocess the reads, holding one entry per CDR3 protein. The sample records 300,000 to 400,000 distinct CDR3 sequences, 18% being singletons. Sequencing used PBMCs. These TCRs come from a human donor in good health (CMV status not recorded). Some clones in this sample may be carry-over from other donors' samples. CDR3s include the opening cysteine and the closing phenylalanine or tryptophan. The D gene is left open where the match is weak. Size values are once, few and many counts, or a class for expanded clones, and some rows have none.

TRBJ2-3,-,-,TRBV20-1,CSATRIDTQYF,TGCAGTGCAACGAGGATAGATACGCAGTATTTT
TRBJ1-2,-,-,TRBV4-1,CASSQGIGESGGYTF,TGCGCCAGCAGCCAAGGGATTGGGGAGAGTGGCGGCTACACCTTC
TRBJ2-3,TRBD2,-,TRBV18,CASSPSREDVTDTQYF,TGTGCCAGCTCACCATCCCGGGAGGACGTAACAGATACGCAGTATTTT
TRBJ2-1,-,-,TRBV6-5,CASSPSLGGRGNEQFF,TGTGCCAGCAGTCCCTCCTTAGGTGGGAGAGGCAATGAGCAGTTCTTC
TRBJ2-7,-,few,TRBV5-4,CASSLRHTTDLLEQYF,TGTGCCAGCAGCTTGCGTCACACGACCGACCTACTCGAGCAGTACTTC
TRBJ1-5,TRBD1,few,TRBV19,CASSQDRTNQPQHF,TGTGCCAGTAGTCAGGACAGGACAAATCAGCCCCAGCATTTT
TRBJ2-5,-,many,TRBV7-2,CASSLGTLETQYF,TGTGCCAGCAGCTTAGGAACTCTGGAGACCCAGTACTTC
TRBJ2-1,-,-,TRBV19,CASSIFLGGFPYNEQFF,TGTGCCAGTAGTATTTTTTTGGGTGGGTTCCCTTACAATGAGCAGTTCTTC
TRBJ2-7,-,-,TRBV10-3,CAISDRNYEQYF,TGTGCCATCAGTGACCGAAACTACGAGCAGTACTTC
TRBJ2-3,TRBD2,few,TRBV12-3/TRBV12-4,CASSLRAGVGTDTQYF,TGTGCCAGCAGCTTGAGAGCGGGGGTGGGCACAGATACGCAGTATTTT
TRBJ2-1,-,many,TRBV14,CASSLPLFPGLDEQFF,TGTGCCAGCAGCCTTCCGCTTTTTCCGGGGTTAGATGAGCAGTTCTTC
TRBJ1-5,-,few,TRBV19,CASSPRIGGNQPQHF,TGTGCCAGTAGCCCAAGAATCGGGGGCAATCAGCCCCAGCATTTT
TRBJ2-1,TRBD2,few,TRBV29-1,CSVEGGLAGVHEQFF,TGCAGCGTTGAAGGGGGACTAGCGGGAGTCCATGAGCAGTTCTTC
TRBJ1-2,-,few,TRBV29-1,CSVRQYGYTF,TGCAGCGTAAGACAGTATGGCTACACCTTC
TRBJ1-3,-,-,TRBV7-2,CASSTGTSGNTIYF,TGTGCCAGCAGCACAGGGACCTCTGGAAACACCATATATTTT
TRBJ2-3,TRBD2,-,TRBV6-2/TRBV6-3,CASSPLGLAGGPADTQYF,TGTGCCAGCAGCCCGCTGGGTCTAGCGGGGGGGCCCGCAGATACGCAGTATTTT
TRBJ2-3,TRBD2,-,TRBV20-1,CSARGLAESTDTQYF,TGCAGTGCTAGAGGACTAGCTGAAAGCACAGATACGCAGTATTTT
TRBJ2-5,-,-,TRBV29-1,CSVEVKREETQYF,TGCAGCGTTGAAGTGAAGCGGGAAGAGACCCAGTACTTC
TRBJ2-5,TRBD2,many,TRBV7-2,CASSLAGTSRETQYF,TGTGCCAGCAGCTTAGCCGGGACTAGTAGAGAGACCCAGTACTTC
TRBJ2-6,-,-,TRBV5-7,CASSLNPARHTSGANVLTF,TGTGCCAGCAGCTTGAATCCCGCCCGGCACACCTCTGGGGCCAACGTCCTGACTTTC
TRBJ2-3,TRBD1,few,TRBV12-5,CASGIRQGEVADTQYF,TGTGCTAGTGGTATCCGACAGGGGGAAGTCGCAGATACGCAGTATTTT
TRBJ1-4,-,few,TRBV12-3/TRBV12-4,CASSLLGLRDEKLFF,TGTGCCAGCAGTCTCCTCGGCCTAAGGGATGAAAAACTGTTTTTT
TRBJ2-1,-,many,TRBV11-2,CASSLDPASYYNEQFF,TGTGCCAGCAGCTTAGATCCGGCTAGTTACTACAATGAGCAGTTCTTC
TRBJ1-5,-,-,TRBV19,CATRQLLYSNQPQHF,TGTGCCACTCGACAGTTGCTCTATAGCAATCAGCCCCAGCATTTT
TRBJ2-2,TRBD1,few,TRBV2,CASTRDRGTGELFF,TGTGCCAGCACCAGGGACAGGGGCACCGGGGAGCTGTTTTTT
TRBJ2-2,-,-,TRBV12-3/TRBV12-4,CATQLANTGELFF,TGTGCCACCCAGTTAGCGAACACCGGGGAGCTGTTTTTT
TRBJ2-5,TRBD2,many,TRBV10-3,CAISESTRTSGSGTQYF,TGTGCCATCAGTGAGTCGACTCGGACTAGCGGGAGTGGGACCCAGTACTTC
TRBJ2-5,-,-,TRBV29-1,CSVEDGAIQETQYF,TGCAGCGTTGAAGATGGGGCCATCCAAGAGACCCAGTACTTC
TRBJ1-4,-,many,TRBV7-6,CASSETGFAEKLFF,TGTGCCAGCAGCGAAACAGGGTTCGCGGAAAAACTGTTTTTT
TRBJ1-1,-,many,TRBV12-3/TRBV12-4,CASRGLGTGMNTEAFF,TGTGCCAGCAGGGGATTAGGGACGGGCATGAACACTGAAGCTTTCTTT
TRBJ2-5,-,-,TRBV9,CASSVRGTYQETQYF,TGTGCCAGCAGCGTACGAGGGACGTACCAAGAGACCCAGTACTTC
TRBJ2-7,-,once,TRBV6-2/TRBV6-3,CASSRRLVTYEQYF,TGTGCCAGCAGTCGCCGACTAGTAACCTACGAGCAGTACTTC
TRBJ2-7,-,many,TRBV7-2,CASSLAGLAYEQYF,TGTGCCAGCAGCTTAGCGGGACTTGCCTACGAGCAGTACTTC
TRBJ1-4,-,many,TRBV7-2,CASSLSSVREKLFF,TGTGCCAGCAGCTTGAGCAGCGTAAGGGAAAAACTGTTTTTT
TRBJ1-5,-,-,TRBV12-3/TRBV12-4,CATSGGYDQPQHF,TGTGCCACCAGTGGGGGGTACGATCAGCCCCAGCATTTT
TRBJ2-4,-,many,TRBV7-2,CASSLEGRLSVKNIQYF,TGTGCCAGCAGCTTAGAGGGTCGTCTCAGTGTCAAAAACATTCAGTACTTC
TRBJ2-7,-,few,TRBV27,CASSLGSPNSYEQYF,TGTGCCAGCAGTTTAGGATCCCCCAACTCCTACGAGCAGTACTTC
TRBJ1-1,TRBD1,many,TRBV11-2,CASSLGVGTGDAEAFF,TGTGCCAGCAGCTTAGGGGTGGGGACAGGGGACGCTGAAGCTTTCTTT
TRBJ1-6,-,many,TRBV28,CASRPRLDSPLHF,TGTGCCAGCAGGCCGAGGCTTGATTCACCCCTCCACTTT
TRBJ2-3,-,many,TRBV7-2,CASSYAPSRDTQYF,TGTGCCAGCAGCTACGCCCCCTCTAGGGATACGCAGTATTTT
TRBJ2-7,TRBD2,many,TRBV4-1,CASSQEWASGAYEQYF,TGCGCCAGCAGCCAAGAATGGGCTAGCGGGGCTTACGAGCAGTACTTC
TRBJ1-2,-,many,TRBV15,CATSRDPSRGRRNYGYTF,TGTGCCACCAGCAGAGATCCGTCCAGGGGACGACGAAACTATGGCTACACCTTC
TRBJ1-6,-,-,TRBV7-2,CASSTQGTYNSPLHF,TGTGCCAGCAGCACTCAGGGCACCTATAATTCACCCCTCCACTTT
TRBJ1-1,TRBD1,-,TRBV6-6,CASSYGAVPGQLNTEAFF,TGTGCCAGCAGTTACGGGGCTGTCCCGGGACAGTTGAACACTGAAGCTTTCTTT
TRBJ1-1,-,many,TRBV5-1,CASSLAEGGMNTEAFF,TGCGCCAGCAGCTTGGCCGAGGGAGGGATGAACACTGAAGCTTTCTTT
TRBJ1-4,-,-,TRBV5-1,CASSLTAIYEKLFF,TGCGCCAGCAGCCTTACAGCTATCTATGAAAAACTGTTTTTT
TRBJ2-2,-,-,TRBV24-1,CATSDPGHADTGELFF,TGTGCCACCAGTGATCCGGGACACGCGGACACCGGGGAGCTGTTTTTT
TRBJ2-2,-,many,TRBV28,CASSFGGYNTGELFF,TGTGCCAGCAGTTTCGGGGGTTATAACACCGGGGAGCTGTTTTTT
TRBJ1-1,-,many,TRBV4-1,CASSQGTGLNTEAFF,TGCGCCAGCAGCCAAGGAACAGGCCTGAACACTGAAGCTTTCTTT
TRBJ1-1,-,few,TRBV28,CASRWGSTEAFF,TGTGCGAGCAGGTGGGGGAGCACTGAAGCTTTCTTT
TRBJ2-7,TRBD1,many,TRBV7-2,CASTATGRSEQYF,TGTGCCAGCACCGCGACAGGGCGGAGCGAGCAGTACTTC
TRBJ2-7,TRBD2,many,TRBV20-1,CSASRLAGEQYF,TGCAGTGCTTCTCGACTAGCGGGGGAGCAGTACTTC